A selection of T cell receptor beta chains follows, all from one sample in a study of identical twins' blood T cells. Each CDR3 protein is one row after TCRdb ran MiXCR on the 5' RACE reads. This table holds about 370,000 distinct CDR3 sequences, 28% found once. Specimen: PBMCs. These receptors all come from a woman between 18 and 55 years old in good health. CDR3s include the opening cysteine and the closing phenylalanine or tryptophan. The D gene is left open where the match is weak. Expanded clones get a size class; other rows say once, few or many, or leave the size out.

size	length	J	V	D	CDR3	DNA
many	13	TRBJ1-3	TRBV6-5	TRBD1	CATRTGNGNTIYF	TGTGCCACCAGGACAGGGAACGGAAACACCATATATTTT
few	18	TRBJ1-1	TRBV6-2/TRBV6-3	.	CASSFTGTQALMNTEAFF	TGTGCCAGCAGCTTCACAGGGACCCAAGCACTCATGAACACTGAAGCTTTCTTT
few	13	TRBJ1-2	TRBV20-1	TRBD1	CIAGTGTVYGYTF	TGCATAGCCGGGACAGGCACCGTCTATGGCTACACCTTC
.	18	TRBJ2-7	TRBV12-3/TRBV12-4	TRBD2	CASSSSDPGVGLAYEQYF	TGTGCCAGCAGTTCCTCGGACCCGGGCGTAGGACTAGCCTACGAGCAGTACTTC
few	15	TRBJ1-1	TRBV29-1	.	CSVEGEEGMNTEAFF	TGCAGCGTTGAAGGGGAGGAGGGGATGAACACTGAAGCTTTCTTT
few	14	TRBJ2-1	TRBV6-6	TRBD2	CAIGTSGRYNEQFF	TGTGCCATCGGGACTAGCGGGAGATACAATGAGCAGTTCTTC
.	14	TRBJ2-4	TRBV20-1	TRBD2	CSAREEAGGNIQYF	TGCAGTGCTCGGGAAGAAGCGGGAGGGAACATTCAGTACTTC
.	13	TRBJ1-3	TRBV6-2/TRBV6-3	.	CASSYRAGNTIYF	TGTGCCAGCAGTTACAGGGCTGGAAACACCATATATTTT
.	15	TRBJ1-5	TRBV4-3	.	CAPRSSGYSNQPQHF	TGCGCCCCCCGATCCAGCGGTTATAGCAATCAGCCCCAGCATTTT
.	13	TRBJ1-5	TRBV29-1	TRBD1	CSAGQGRDQPQHF	TGCAGCGCTGGACAGGGGCGAGACCAGCCCCAGCATTTT
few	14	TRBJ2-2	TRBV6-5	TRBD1	CASKGQGGTGELFF	TGTGCCAGCAAGGGACAGGGAGGCACCGGGGAGCTGTTTTTT
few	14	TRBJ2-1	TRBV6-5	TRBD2	CASIPAGGGNEQFF	TGTGCCAGCATTCCAGCGGGAGGGGGGAATGAGCAGTTCTTC
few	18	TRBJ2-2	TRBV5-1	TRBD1	CASSLVLSAGGSIGELFF	TGCGCCAGCAGCTTGGTACTCTCGGCAGGGGGTTCGATCGGGGAGCTGTTTTTT
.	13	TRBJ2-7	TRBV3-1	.	CASSRALSYEQYF	TGTGCCAGCAGCCGCGCCCTTTCCTACGAGCAGTACTTC
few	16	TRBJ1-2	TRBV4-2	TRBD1	CASSQDLPGGGGGYTF	TGTGCCAGCAGCCAAGATCTTCCAGGGGGCGGTGGTGGCTACACCTTC